One sample yielded the 22 T cell receptor beta chains listed below, sequenced in a study of blood T cell repertoires in COVID-19 (dated by TCRdb to the early 2020s). Library preparation was by the immunoSEQ multiplex PCR assay. TCRdb retrieved this table from immuneACCESS and kept in-frame rearrangements only. Not all clones are present; in checked studies, unresolved V genes account for under half, and no reason is known for the remainder. For this sample there are about 120,000 clones; 85% to 90% appear just once. The top ten clones comprise just over 6.5% of the sample. Sequencing was performed on peripheral blood. Source of these receptors: a man older than 75 with active or convalescent COVID-19.

The chain employs TRBV6-5 and TRBJ2-7, with 13 positions matching TRBD2. Germline assignment: CDR1 MNHEY and CDR2 SVGAGI. V lost 2 bases, J lost 2 bases, and 0 bases stayed unmatched. The CDR3 is made up of 15 amino acids. Written as DNA, the CDR3 is TGTGCCAGCAGTTACGGGACTAGCGGGACCTACGAGCAGTACTTC. Residues: CASSYGTSGTYEQYF.

V usage is TRBV14 and J usage is TRBJ1-5; perhaps TRBD1 as D (6 bases). The germline CDR1 and CDR2 sequences are SGHDN and FVKESK. The V end lost 1 base, the J end lost 6 bases, and 13 bases lay between the germline ends. The CDR3 loop spans 15 amino acids. Here the CDR3 reads CASSQAGAGSQPQHF. CDR3 DNA: TGTGCCAGCAGCCAAGCAGGGGCAGGTAGTCAGCCCCAGCATTTT. The whole variable domain, remainder taken from reference TRBV14 and TRBJ1-5, is EAGVTQFPSHSVIEKGQTVTLRCDPISGHDNLYWYRRVMGKEIKFLLHFVKESKQDESGMPNNRFLAERTGGTYSTLKVQPAELEDSGVYFCASSQAGAGSQPQHFGDGTRLSIL.

The gene calls are TRBV18 and TRBJ2-2; D is unclear. CDR3 size: 15 residues. Trimming took off 0 bases at V and 4 bases at J, with 9 bases between the two ends. Germline values: CDR1 KGHSH, CDR2 LQKENI. CDR3 sequence (DNA): TGTGCCAGCTCACCACCTTCAGAAAGCACCGGGGAGCTGTTTTTT. Protein product: CASSPPSESTGELFF.

The chain joins TRBV30 to TRBJ1-1, with TRBD1 identical over 7 bases. V dropped 0 bases and J dropped 11; count of bases not matched to a gene: 12. The CDR3 extends over 14 amino acids. The germline V gene encodes CDR1 GTSNPN and CDR2 SVGIG (reference sequence). The CDR3 region has the DNA TGTGCCTGGAGTGTTGGAAGAGACAGGGTTTCGGCTTTCTTT. This sequence encodes CAWSVGRDRVSAFF.

The V gene is TRBV5-4, the J gene TRBJ2-3, with D possibly matching TRBD2 (5 bases). Trimming shortened V by 1 base and J by 0 bases, and 12 bases separated the two germline ends. The CDR3 spans 16 residues. In germline, CDR1 is SGHNT, CDR2 YYREEE (reference sequence). As DNA, the CDR3 is TGTGCCAGCAGCTTGAGGGAGTACCCGAGCACAGATACGCAGTATTTT. Protein sequence: CASSLREYPSTDTQYF.

The genes are TRBV4-1 and TRBJ2-5; 10 bases agree with TRBD2. CDR1 MGHRA and CDR2 YSYEKL come from the germline V gene. V lost 1 base to trimming and J lost 3 bases; unmatched junction nucleotides: 8. The CDR3 consists of 17 residues. The CDR3 DNA follows: TGCGCCAGCAGCCAAGTCGAGCGGGGGGGTTTTAAAGAGACCCAGTACTTC. Its protein is CASSQVERGGFKETQYF.

The chain carries TRBV3-1 (or the pseudogene TRBV3-2) and TRBJ2-5; 8 bases line up with TRBD1. The CDR3 has 18 residues. Germline V gene lookup returns CDR1 LGHDT and CDR2 YNNKEL (reference sequence). V lost 1 base, J lost 4 bases, and 14 bases stayed unmatched. In nucleotides, the CDR3 is TGTGCCAGCAGCCAAGTCGGACAGGGTAGATTCTGCTTAGAGACCCAGTACTTC. It codes for CASSQVGQGRFCLETQYF.

This chain connects TRBV19 to TRBJ1-2; D is perhaps TRBD1 (5 bases). The CDR3 loop spans 14 amino acids. Germline V gene data show CDR1 as LNHDA and CDR2 as SQIVND (reference sequence). The V end lost 5 bases, the J end lost 0 bases, and 10 bases lay between the germline ends. The CDR3 nucleotides read TGTGCCAGTAGTGTCACAGGAGCTAACTATGGCTACACCTTC. This codes for CASSVTGANYGYTF.

This rearrangement joins TRBV27 to TRBJ2-5; weak D call: TRBD1 (5 bases). V lost 3 bases and J lost 2, with 16 bases in between. CDR3 length equals 16 residues. Looked up from germline, CDR1 is MNHEY and CDR2 is SMNVEV (reference sequence). The CDR3 loop reads CASSLGTGVAQETQYF. DNA of the CDR3: TGTGCCAGCAGTTTGGGAACAGGTGTGGCGCAAGAGACCCAGTACTTC.

The chain couples TRBV6-5 to TRBJ1-1; TRBD1 is a possible D gene (5 bases). The V gene lost 0 bases and the J gene lost 5 bases, with 13 bases spanning the gap. CDR1 is MNHEY, CDR2 SVGAGI, per germline. The CDR3 has 15 residues. CDR3 coding DNA: TGTGCCAGCAGTTACTCGGGGACTCTCAGGACTGAAGCTTTCTTT. Protein sequence: CASSYSGTLRTEAFF.

Concerning this clone: Other nucleotide sequences from this sample produce the same CDR3. The chain couples TRBV3-1 (or the pseudogene TRBV3-2) to TRBJ1-4; 8 bases align to TRBD1. V gave up 4 bases and J gave up 3 bases; unmatched junction bases: 1. The CDR3 extends over 14 amino acids. Germline assignment: CDR1 LGHDT and CDR2 YNNKEL (reference sequence). CDR3 residues: CASSRQGPNEKLFF. The CDR3 DNA reads TGTGCCAGCAGCCGACAGGGGCCTAATGAAAAACTGTTTTTT.

This clone showed up just a few times. The chain uses TRBV10-3 and TRBJ1-5, with D unresolved. The ends were cut back, 5 bases at V and 0 bases at J, with 20 bases in the middle. This CDR3 has 18 residues. Germline-derived CDR1 and CDR2 are ENHRY and SYGVKD. CDR3 in amino acids: CAISPTEGGWDSNQPQHF. The CDR3 DNA is TGTGCCATCAGTCCTACCGAGGGAGGGTGGGATAGCAATCAGCCCCAGCATTTT.

This chain uses TRBV28 with TRBJ1-5, with D unclear. V dropped 3 bases and J dropped 3 bases, with 9 bases sitting between them. Germline V CDR1 and CDR2: MDHEN, SYDVKM. This CDR3 spans 14 amino acids. CDR3 bases: TGTGCCAGCAGTTTCCCAGTAGCCAATCAGCCCCAGCATTTT. It translates to CASSFPVANQPQHF.

CDR3 DNA: TGTGCCAGCAGTGCTTCGCATTCGGGGTCCAATGAGCAGTTCTTC. It encodes CASSASHSGSNEQFF. The chain couples TRBV6-4 to TRBJ2-1, with D possibly being TRBD2 (5 bases). With 4 bases removed from V and 6 bases from J, the gap between germline ends came to 16 bases. The CDR3 runs to 15 residues. Looked up from germline, CDR1 is MRHNA and CDR2 is SNTAGT.

The table lists this clone with a few counts. The chain uses TRBV28 and TRBJ1-2; D is unclear. The CDR3 is made up of 11 amino acids. From germline, CDR1 is MDHEN and CDR2 SYDVKM. V was clipped by 4 bases and J by 4 bases, with 4 bases between them. In DNA form, the CDR3 reads TGTGCCAGCAGTTCCTCCTATGGCTACACCTTC. This encodes CASSSSYGYTF.

The rearrangement links TRBV3-1 (or the pseudogene TRBV3-2) to TRBJ2-6, with TRBD2 identical over 7 bases. The CDR3 is made up of 18 amino acids. CDR1 is LGHDT, CDR2 YNNKEL, per germline (reference sequence). The V and J ends lost 3 bases and 1 base, in that order; junction bases with no gene match: 9. The CDR3 DNA reads as TGTGCCAGCAGCCACCGTATGGCGGGGGATTCTGGGGCCAACGTCCTGACTTTC. Translation: CASSHRMAGDSGANVLTF.

The rearrangement links TRBV27 to TRBJ2-1, with TRBD2 identical over 8 bases. V trimming: 10 bases; J trimming: 3 bases; junction bases outside the gene matches: 8. Germline V gene lookup returns CDR1 MNHEY and CDR2 SMNVEV (reference sequence). CDR3 size: 14 residues. CDR3 DNA sequence: TGTGCCACAATCACCGGGACTAGCTACAATGAGCAGTTCTTC. Amino acid sequence: CATITGTSYNEQFF.

This rearrangement joins TRBV12-5 to TRBJ1-4, with D perhaps matching TRBD1 (6 bases). V lost 0 bases, J lost 3 bases, and 11 bases lay in between. Looked up from germline, CDR1 is LGHNT and CDR2 is FRNRAP. This CDR3 spans 16 amino acids. For the CDR3, the DNA is TGTGCTAGTGGTTTGGTAGTGGGGGCGTCTAATGAAAAACTGTTTTTT. As protein: CASGLVVGASNEKLFF.

The rearrangement uses TRBV6-2 or TRBV6-3 and TRBJ2-7, with 7 positions matching TRBD1. Trimming at V came to 4 bases and at J to 4 bases, leaving 1 base not matched to a gene. CDR1 and CDR2 from the germline V gene are MNHEY and SVGEGT. CDR3 length equals 12 residues. This CDR3 reads CASSSQGYEQYF. CDR3 bases: TGTGCCAGCAGTTCACAGGGGTACGAGCAGTACTTC.

The chain couples TRBV19 to TRBJ1-5; 8 bases match TRBD1. V trimming: 8 bases; J trimming: 6 bases; junction bases outside the gene matches: 12. The CDR3 totals 15 residues. Germline CDR1 and CDR2: LNHDA and SQIVND (reference sequence). CDR3 region: CASHPRRGQGQPQHF. The CDR3 DNA sequence: TGTGCCAGTCACCCGCGCAGGGGGCAGGGTCAGCCCCAGCATTTT.

V gene TRBV19 combines with J gene TRBJ2-2; 8 bases are shared with TRBD2. This CDR3 has 16 amino acids. Per the germline V gene, CDR1 is LNHDA and CDR2 is SQIVND (reference sequence). V trimming: 5 bases; J trimming: 4 bases; junction bases outside the gene matches: 9. The CDR3 bases are TGTGCCAGTAGTGTCCGGCGGGAGGAGGCCACCGGGGAGCTGTTTTTT. It translates to CASSVRREEATGELFF.

This rearrangement joins TRBV2 to TRBJ1-5; the match to TRBD1 covers 8 bases. This CDR3 has 15 residues. Germline V lookup: CDR1 SNHLY, CDR2 FYNNEI. V dropped 5 bases and J dropped 2; count of bases not matched to a gene: 5. Written as DNA, the CDR3 is TGTGCCAGCAGTCGGGACAGGAGGGGCAATCAGCCCCAGCATTTT. It yields the protein CASSRDRRGNQPQHF.